One and the same sample provided the 18 T cell receptor beta chains below, sequenced in a study of cytomegalovirus exposure and HLA in healthy donors. This PCR relied on a set of 60 Vbeta primers and 13 Jbeta primers. TCRdb's table, derived via immunoSEQ multiplex PCR, lists solely in-frame clones and lacks some. The repertoire includes approximately 150,000 clones, roughly three fifths of them detected once, and 6.5% sits in the top ten. Sample: PBMCs. The receptors were sampled from a woman in her fifties or sixties in good health and CMV-seronegative.

This chain connects TRBV27 to TRBJ2-7, with a weak D call TRBD1 (5 bases). V lost 4 bases to trimming and J lost 5 bases, with 15 bases between them. Looked up from germline, CDR1 is MNHEY and CDR2 is SMNVEV (reference sequence). The CDR3 runs to 14 residues. The DNA of the CDR3 is TGTGCCAGCAGTTCCCTCCAGGGATCCCACGAGCAGTACTTC. Its protein product is CASSSLQGSHEQYF.

A few counts support this clone. The chain is built from TRBV23-1 and TRBJ2-7; the match to TRBD2 covers 7 bases. TRBV23-1 is treated as an ORF (open reading frame) with a function not yet certain. The V and J ends lost 4 bases and 3 bases, in that order; junction bases with no gene match: 12. CDR3 length: 16 amino acids. CDR3 sequence (DNA): TGCGCCAGCAGTCCGATTAGCGGGCCCGGGTTCTACGAGCAGTACTTC. Translation gives CASSPISGPGFYEQYF.

This clone was picked up one time. The rearrangement links TRBV29-1 to TRBJ2-3, with D hard to call. The CDR3 is 11 amino acids. The ends were cut back, 3 bases at V and 8 bases at J, with 9 bases in the middle. Germline-derived CDR1 and CDR2 are SQVTM and ANQGSEA. The CDR3 loop reads CSVDLASTQYF. CDR3 coding DNA: TGCAGCGTTGATTTGGCTAGTACGCAGTATTTT.

This clone was counted a single time. The J gene is TRBJ2-1, the V gene TRBV2, with 9 bases fitting TRBD2. The trim removed 2 bases at V and 5 bases at J, leaving 4 bases unmatched. This CDR3 contains 15 residues. Germline assignment: CDR1 SNHLY and CDR2 FYNNEI. The CDR3 region is CASSELAGGDNEQFF. In nucleotides, the CDR3 is TGTGCCAGCAGTGAACTCGCGGGGGGGGACAATGAGCAGTTCTTC.

The chain couples TRBV7-2 to TRBJ2-7; 12 positions match TRBD2. The CDR3 covers 16 residues. Per the germline V gene, CDR1 is SGHTA and CDR2 is FQGNSA. The V segment lost 2 bases and the J segment 6 bases; nucleotides outside the gene matches: 8. CDR3 coding DNA: TGTGCCAGCAGCTTAAGAGGACTAGCGGGATGGGGCGAGCAGTACTTC. Translating gives CASSLRGLAGWGEQYF.

The chain couples TRBV6-5 to TRBJ2-5, with D hard to call. There are 12 residues in the CDR3. Deletions cut 6 bases from V and 4 bases from J, with 9 bases between. Germline CDR1 reads MNHEY; CDR2 reads SVGAGI. CDR3 loop: CASRPTGETQYF. The CDR3 nucleotides read TGTGCCAGCAGACCAACTGGAGAGACCCAGTACTTC.

The genes are TRBV6-5 and TRBJ2-7; TRBD2 matches at 11 bases. The CDR3 runs 15 residues. The V and J ends lost 5 bases and 3 bases, in that order; junction bases with no gene match: 6. Germline CDR1 is MNHEY and CDR2 is SVGAGI. CDR3 region: CASSGLAGPLYEQYF. The CDR3 nucleotides read TGTGCCAGCAGTGGACTAGCGGGCCCACTCTACGAGCAGTACTTC.

The genes are TRBV7-8 and TRBJ2-5; 8 bases map to TRBD2. The CDR3 sequence is 18 residues long. CDR1 is SGHVS and CDR2 is FQNEAQ in the germline V gene. V was clipped by 1 base and J by 0 bases; unmatched bases: 10. The CDR3, as DNA: TGTGCCAGCAGCTTAGTCTTTCGGGGGGGCATCCACCAAGAGACCCAGTACTTC. Its translation is CASSLVFRGGIHQETQYF.

The CDR3 here is CVRSLGTSGSCTDTQYF. Written as DNA, the CDR3 is TGTGTCAGAAGCTTAGGAACTAGCGGGAGTTGTACAGATACGCAGTATTTT. The chain carries TRBV7-5 and TRBJ2-3; the D call in the table, TRBD2, was not verified against the DNA. TRBV7-5 is termed a pseudogene. There are 17 residues in the CDR3.

The chain is built from TRBV5-1 and TRBJ2-3; D not certain. The CDR3 consists of 14 residues. The germline V gene encodes CDR1 SGHRS and CDR2 YFSETQ. Between the trimmed V and J ends, which lost 0 bases and 6 bases, there was a span of 11 bases. The DNA of the CDR3 is TGCGCCAGCAGCTTGGCTCTTACAATGGATACGCAGTATTTT. This codes for CASSLALTMDTQYF.

The rearrangement joins TRBV4-1 to TRBJ2-7; 8 bases align to TRBD1. The ends lost 0 bases at V and 7 bases at J; junction bases unmatched: 11. The CDR3 runs 16 residues. Germline loops: CDR1 MGHRA, CDR2 YSYEKL. The CDR3 sequence is CASSQEPPGQAREQYF. CDR3 DNA: TGCGCCAGCAGCCAAGAACCTCCGGGACAGGCGCGGGAGCAGTACTTC.

This rearrangement joins TRBV10-2 to TRBJ2-7, with TRBD1 as a possible D gene (6 bases). Germline V gene lookup returns CDR1 WSHSY and CDR2 SAAADI. Trimming took off 10 bases at V and 2 bases at J, with 12 bases between the two ends. The CDR3 is made up of 12 amino acids. The CDR3 DNA reads TGCGCCACCCAAGACAGGCCCTACGAGCAGTACTTC. Encoded protein: CATQDRPYEQYF.

This clone has only one observation. V is TRBV5-1 and J is TRBJ2-1, with 12 bases lining up with TRBD2. The V gene end was trimmed by 3 bases and the J gene end by 6 bases; junction bases not matched to a gene: 1. The CDR3 length is 14 residues. CDR1 is SGHRS, CDR2 YFSETQ, per germline. The CDR3 here is CASSSLAGGNEQFF. CDR3 nucleotide sequence: TGCGCCAGCAGCTCACTAGCGGGAGGCAATGAGCAGTTCTTC.

V and J are TRBV7-9 and TRBJ2-1, with a tentative D call TRBD2 (5 bases). This CDR3 comprises 13 residues. The germline V gene encodes CDR1 SEHNR and CDR2 FQNEAQ (reference sequence). CDR3 protein: CAYSASSYNEQFF. The CDR3 bases are TGTGCTTATAGCGCCAGCTCCTACAATGAGCAGTTCTTC.

V and J are TRBV14 and TRBJ2-1; the match to TRBD2 covers 9 bases. This CDR3 contains 16 residues. V lost 3 bases and J lost 6; bases outside the gene matches: 9. The germline V gene encodes CDR1 SGHDN and CDR2 FVKESK. The CDR3 region has the DNA TGTGCCAGCAGCCAGGTCAGCGGGGGGAGCTTCAATGAGCAGTTCTTC. It yields the protein CASSQVSGGSFNEQFF.

The chain uses TRBV25-1 and TRBJ2-1; D not resolved. CDR3 length: 12 amino acids. CDR1 is MGHDK and CDR2 is SYGVNS in the germline V gene. V shed 6 bases and J shed 9 bases, with 12 bases lying between them. CDR3 sequence reads: CASSDKLGEQFF. CDR3 sequence (DNA): TGTGCCAGCAGCGACAAATTGGGTGAGCAGTTCTTC.

V and J are TRBV19 and TRBJ1-2, with 10 nucleotides matching TRBD1. CDR3 length: 15 amino acids. Germline CDR1 is LNHDA and CDR2 is SQIVND (reference sequence). V gave up 3 bases and J gave up 8 bases; unmatched junction bases: 9. The chain's CDR3 is CASSMGQGWYGGYTF. Written as DNA, the CDR3 is TGTGCCAGTAGTATGGGACAGGGGTGGTATGGCGGCTACACCTTC. The entire variable domain, with the rest obtained from reference TRBV19 and TRBJ1-2, is as follows: DGGITQSPKYLFRKEGQNVTLSCEQNLNHDAMYWYRQDPGQGLRLIYYSQIVNDFQKGDIAEGYSVSREKKESFPLTVTSAQKNPTAFYLCASSMGQGWYGGYTFGSGTRLTVV.

The V call is TRBV27, the J call TRBJ2-2; no reliable D call. CDR3 length equals 13 residues. V dropped 6 bases and J dropped 7 bases, with 12 bases sitting between them. Germline V lookup: CDR1 MNHEY, CDR2 SMNVEV (reference sequence). In DNA form, the CDR3 reads TGTGCCAGCAGACCTTCGGGTTTCGGGGAGCTGTTTTTT. This gives the protein CASRPSGFGELFF.